A single sample gave rise to the 32 T cell receptor beta chains below, sequenced in a study of shared clonotypes between healthy human individuals. Only in-frame clones appear in the TCRdb table, and some are missing; sequencing was by immunoSEQ multiplex PCR. The sample lists more than 2 million clones; more than 90% were seen once. The sequencing input was naive CD4+ T cells sorted from blood. Sample subset: CD45RA+ positively selected. These receptors were taken from a young man in good health.

The V call is TRBV5-1, the J call TRBJ1-6; no firm D call. This CDR3 has 15 residues. Germline lookup yields CDR1 SGHRS and CDR2 YFSETQ. The V gene lost 0 bases and the J gene lost 7 bases, with 11 bases spanning the gap. This CDR3 is CASSLAELLNSPLHF. Written as DNA, the CDR3 is TGCGCCAGCAGCTTGGCCGAACTCTTAAATTCACCCCTCCACTTT.

This clone was detected once. At one of its ends the junction is not consistent with the germline gene, which may arise from a read error. Additional DNA sequences in this sample encode the identical CDR3. This chain uses TRBV7-2 with TRBJ1-2; the match to TRBD1 covers 12 bases. Germline V gene data show CDR1 as SGHTA and CDR2 as FQGNSA. The CDR3 loop spans 16 amino acids. In DNA form, the CDR3 reads TGTGCCAGCAGCCTAGCCGGGACAGGGGGCTACTATGGCTACACCTTC. As protein: CASSLAGTGGYYGYTF.

About this clone: This same CDR3 is encoded by further DNA sequences in the sample. The chain joins TRBV20-1 to TRBJ2-1; D is unresolved. The CDR3 is 10 amino acids. CDR1 and CDR2 (germline): DFQATT, SNEGSKA (reference sequence). Trimming removed 6 bases at V and 7 bases at J, with 7 bases between. The CDR3 protein is CSATLNEQFF. Written as DNA, the CDR3 is TGCAGTGCCACCTTGAATGAGCAGTTCTTC.

The chain combines TRBV12-5 with TRBJ2-1; 8 bases agree with TRBD2. Germline assignment: CDR1 LGHNT and CDR2 FRNRAP. The CDR3 is 14 amino acids. Germline trimming cut 1 base from V and 10 bases from J; bases unmatched to any gene: 6. CDR3 sequence reads: CASGLDPTSGEQFF. Here the CDR3 DNA reads TGTGCTAGTGGTTTGGATCCAACTAGCGGAGAGCAGTTCTTC.

This clone is a singleton in its sample. The chain couples TRBV6-1 to TRBJ2-3; D perhaps matches TRBD2 (6 bases). Trimming took 0 bases from V and 0 from J, leaving 10 bases between them. The germline CDR1 and CDR2 sequences are MNHNS and SASEGT. The CDR3 covers 16 residues. CDR3 region: CASSEAAGQSTDTQYF. The CDR3 region has the DNA TGTGCCAGCAGTGAAGCCGCGGGGCAGAGCACAGATACGCAGTATTTT.

Worth noting for this clone: This same CDR3 is encoded by further DNA sequences in the sample. CDR3 residues: CAWSVSGGNTIYF. CDR3 coding DNA: TGTGCCTGGAGTGTATCCGGGGGAAACACCATATATTTT. This chain joins TRBV30 and TRBJ1-3; D is unclear. The V end was cut by 0 bases, the J end by 4 bases, with 7 bases between. Germline CDR1 is GTSNPN and CDR2 is SVGIG (reference sequence). The CDR3 covers 13 residues.

This clone was recorded only once. The V gene is TRBV7-2, the J gene TRBJ1-6, with D perhaps matching TRBD1 (5 bases). The V gene lost 5 bases and the J gene lost 11 bases, with 22 bases spanning the gap. The CDR3 spans 16 residues. Germline V CDR1 and CDR2: SGHTA, FQGNSA. CDR3 bases: TGTGCCAGCAGCACGCGCACCGGGACCCTCAGACCACCCCTCCACTTT. This gives the protein CASSTRTGTLRPPLHF. Full variable domain (outside the CDR3, taken from reference TRBV7-2 and TRBJ1-6): GAGVSQSPSNKVTEKGKDVELRCDPISGHTALYWYRQSLGQGLEFLIYFQGNSAPDKSGLPSDRFSAERTGGSVSTLTIQRTQQEDSAVYLCASSTRTGTLRPPLHFGNGTRLTVT.

This clone was counted only a few times. The identical CDR3 is also encoded by other nucleotide sequences in the sample. The gene calls are TRBV29-1 and TRBJ1-1; tentatively, D is TRBD1 (5 bases). CDR1 and CDR2 (germline): SQVTM, ANQGSEA. The germline V and J ends were trimmed by 6 bases and 0 bases, with 11 bases remaining between them. The CDR3 totals 13 residues. The CDR3: CSVGPRMNTEAFF. CDR3 bases: TGCAGCGTGGGACCGAGAATGAACACTGAAGCTTTCTTT.

CDR3 region: CASSYLSGRAPYEQYF. The CDR3 DNA follows: TGTGCCAGCAGCTACCTTAGCGGGAGGGCCCCCTACGAGCAGTACTTC. This chain connects TRBV7-9 to TRBJ2-7; TRBD2 aligns across 11 bases. The germline V gene has CDR1 SEHNR and CDR2 FQNEAQ (reference sequence). This CDR3 is 16 amino acids long. Trimming took 4 bases from V and 2 from J; bases not matched to a gene: 7.

The rearrangement uses TRBV6-5 and TRBJ1-2; TRBD1 matches at 7 bases. Trimming cost V 6 bases and J 4 bases; bases outside gene matches: 8. The length of the CDR3 is 14 residues. Germline CDR1 MNHEY, CDR2 SVGAGI. DNA for the CDR3: TGTGCCAGCAGCCCACAGGGGTCGAGCTATGGCTACACCTTC. Protein product: CASSPQGSSYGYTF.

This sequence joins TRBV29-1 and TRBJ1-1; tentatively, D is TRBD1 (6 bases). The CDR3 is 16 residues long. Per germline, CDR1 SQVTM and CDR2 ANQGSEA. CDR3 loop: CTVISGQGTLRTEAFF. CDR3 nucleotide sequence: TGCACCGTGATAAGTGGGCAGGGGACCTTGCGGACTGAAGCTTTCTTT.

The chain recombines TRBV7-6 with TRBJ2-7, with 15 bases identical to TRBD2. The length of the CDR3 is 17 residues. CDR1 is SGHVS, CDR2 FNYEAQ, per germline. The V segment lost 5 bases and the J segment 5 bases; nucleotides outside the gene matches: 10. CDR3 DNA sequence: TGTGCCAGCAGCGCCGGACTAGCGGGAGGGAAAAACGACGAGCAGTACTTC. It encodes CASSAGLAGGKNDEQYF.

This chain uses TRBV30 with TRBJ1-4; D not resolved. V lost 0 bases and J lost 7, with 12 bases in between. The CDR3 has 14 residues. Germline V gene sequence: CDR1 GTSNPN, CDR2 SVGIG (reference sequence). As DNA, the CDR3 is TGTGCCTGGAGTGTACACGGGCTGGGTGAAAAACTGTTTTTT. Encoded protein: CAWSVHGLGEKLFF. Based on the CDR3 plus reference TRBV30 and TRBJ1-4, the full variable domain is SQTIHQWPATLVQPVGSPLSLECTVEGTSNPNLYWYRQAAGRGLQLLFYSVGIGQISSEVPQNLSASRPQDRQFILSSKKLLLSDSGFYLCAWSVHGLGEKLFFGSGTQLSVL.

The CDR3 nucleotides read TGTGCCAGCAGCCCGACGACTAGCGGGGTGAGAGATACGCAGTATTTT. Its translation: CASSPTTSGVRDTQYF. The chain is built from TRBV14 and TRBJ2-3; 11 bases align to TRBD2. Germline CDR1 reads SGHDN; CDR2 reads FVKESK. V gave up 4 bases and J gave up 5 bases; unmatched junction bases: 8. The CDR3 sequence is 16 residues long.

V usage is TRBV6-1 and J usage is TRBJ2-3, with D tentatively TRBD2 (5 bases). Germline CDR1 reads MNHNS; CDR2 reads SASEGT. Trimming took 3 bases from V and 1 from J, leaving 11 bases between them. CDR3 length: 15 amino acids. In nucleotides, the CDR3 is TGTGCCAGCAGTGACTCGATCGGGGGCACAGATACGCAGTATTTT. Translated: CASSDSIGGTDTQYF.

The rearrangement uses TRBV9 and TRBJ2-1; TRBD2 matches 8 bases. CDR3 length equals 13 residues. Germline CDR1 and CDR2: SGDLS and YYNGEE. Losses at the gene ends were 3 bases for V and 4 bases for J; bases not matched to a gene: 0. CDR3 in DNA: TGTGCCAGCAGCGCGGGAGGGTACAATGAGCAGTTCTTC. The encoded protein is CASSAGGYNEQFF.

The rearrangement joins TRBV11-3 to TRBJ2-1; D is perhaps TRBD2 (5 bases). The ends were cut back, 1 base at V and 5 bases at J, with 15 bases in the middle. This CDR3 is 16 amino acids long. Germline lookup yields CDR1 SGHNT and CDR2 YENEEA. CDR3 region: CASSLVALGSNNEQFF. CDR3 DNA: TGTGCCAGCAGCTTAGTGGCTTTGGGGAGTAACAATGAGCAGTTCTTC.

The chain recombines TRBV4-1 with TRBJ1-3; the match to TRBD1 covers 9 bases. V lost 3 bases and J lost 0; bases outside the gene matches: 6. CDR1 and CDR2 (germline): MGHRA, YSYEKL. The CDR3 consists of 17 residues. The CDR3 DNA is TGCGCCAGCAGCCATCGGACAGGGGTGATCTCTGGAAACACCATATATTTT. It translates to CASSHRTGVISGNTIYF.

The chain is built from TRBV7-6 and TRBJ2-7, with TRBD1 as a possible D gene (6 bases). Germline CDR1 SGHVS, CDR2 FNYEAQ. CDR3 size: 14 residues. The V end lost 4 bases, the J end lost 2 bases, and 12 bases lay between the germline ends. In DNA, the CDR3 is TGTGCCAGCAGCTCGGGACACGGAGCCTACGAGCAGTACTTC. Its protein product is CASSSGHGAYEQYF.

The V gene is TRBV5-1, the J gene TRBJ1-1; TRBD1 matches at 7 bases. V gave up 0 bases and J gave up 1 base; unmatched junction bases: 3. This CDR3 has 15 residues. Per germline, CDR1 SGHRS and CDR2 YFSETQ. In DNA form, the CDR3 reads TGCGCCAGCAGCTTGGACAGGGGCTCGAACACTGAAGCTTTCTTT. Translation: CASSLDRGSNTEAFF.

This chain uses TRBV19 with TRBJ1-2; 7 bases are shared with TRBD1. Germline V CDR1 and CDR2: LNHDA, SQIVND (reference sequence). Trimming removed 7 bases from V and 2 bases from J; junction bases left unmatched: 4. This CDR3 contains 13 residues. The CDR3 here is CASTRQGNYGYTF. As DNA, the CDR3 is TGTGCCAGTACCCGACAGGGAAACTATGGCTACACCTTC.

The chain couples TRBV27 to TRBJ1-2; D is unclear. V was pared by 4 bases and J by 4 bases, with 10 bases between. CDR3 length: 13 amino acids. Germline V gene sequence: CDR1 MNHEY, CDR2 SMNVEV (reference sequence). The CDR3 here is CASSSDLFYGYTF. For the CDR3, the DNA is TGTGCCAGCAGTTCGGACCTATTCTATGGCTACACCTTC.

CDR3 sequence: CASSPIRTGYGYTF. As DNA, the CDR3 is TGTGCCAGCAGCCCAATAAGGACGGGATATGGCTACACCTTC. J is TRBJ1-2 and V is TRBV28; no firm D call. The CDR3 sequence is 14 residues long. V lost 6 bases, J lost 5 bases, and 16 bases lay in between. The V gene's germline CDR1 is MDHEN and CDR2 SYDVKM.

The chain links TRBV10-1 to TRBJ2-5, with a possible D match to TRBD2 (5 bases). V lost 2 bases and J 6 bases, leaving 10 bases between the germline ends. The CDR3 is 13 residues long. Germline loops: CDR1 WNHNN, CDR2 SYGVQD (reference sequence). This CDR3 reads CASSEHGGQTQYF. The CDR3 bases are TGCGCCAGCAGTGAGCATGGAGGACAGACCCAGTACTTC.

In this sample, this clone turned up a few times. The genes are TRBV19 and TRBJ1-2, with D possibly TRBD1 on 5 matching bases. V lost 8 bases to trimming and J lost 7 bases, with 20 bases between them. The CDR3 loop spans 14 amino acids. CDR1 is LNHDA and CDR2 is SQIVND in the germline V gene (reference sequence). CDR3 amino acids: CASQRGPSVGGYTF. The CDR3 coding sequence is TGTGCCAGTCAAAGGGGACCCTCTGTTGGTGGCTACACCTTC.

This rearrangement joins TRBV5-1 to TRBJ2-4, with 7 nucleotides matching TRBD1. The CDR3 sequence is 14 residues long. The trim removed 4 bases at V and 4 bases at J, leaving 5 bases unmatched. The germline V gene encodes CDR1 SGHRS and CDR2 YFSETQ. The CDR3 is CASSQTGVKNIQYF. Here the CDR3 DNA reads TGCGCCAGCAGCCAAACAGGGGTTAAAAACATTCAGTACTTC.

The chain is built from TRBV10-3 and TRBJ1-3; 7 bases fit TRBD1. This CDR3 has 15 residues. Per the germline V gene, CDR1 is ENHRY and CDR2 is SYGVKD. V gave up 6 bases and J gave up 1 base; unmatched junction bases: 6. The CDR3 DNA reads as TGTGCCATCAGAGACAGGGATGGGTCTGGAAACACCATATATTTT. Its translation: CAIRDRDGSGNTIYF.

This clone was found a few times. Other nucleotide sequences from this sample produce the same CDR3. This chain joins TRBV27 and TRBJ1-2; D gene uncertain. CDR3 length: 13 residues. V lost 6 bases, J lost 0 bases, and 8 bases lay in between. Per germline, CDR1 MNHEY and CDR2 SMNVEV (reference sequence). The CDR3 here is CASSLRANYGYTF. For the CDR3, the DNA is TGTGCCAGCAGCCTCAGAGCTAACTATGGCTACACCTTC.

About this clone itself: Additional DNA sequences in this sample encode the identical CDR3. This rearrangement joins TRBV30 to TRBJ1-2; D is undetermined. There are 13 residues in the CDR3. Germline-derived CDR1 and CDR2 are GTSNPN and SVGIG (reference sequence). V lost 1 base and J lost 0, with 6 bases in between. The CDR3, as DNA: TGTGCCTGGAGTGCCGGGGCTAACTATGGCTACACCTTC. It yields the protein CAWSAGANYGYTF.

In this sample, this clone turned up a few times. The chain combines TRBV18 with TRBJ2-7, with D possibly TRBD2 on 5 matching bases. V dropped 6 bases and J dropped 2 bases, with 14 bases sitting between them. Germline CDR1 and CDR2: KGHSH and LQKENI. The CDR3 has 14 residues. For the CDR3, the DNA is TGTGCCAGCTCGACCCGGGGTCAGCCCTACGAGCAGTACTTC. Translating it yields CASSTRGQPYEQYF.

The chain combines TRBV6-1 with TRBJ2-2; D is perhaps TRBD1 (5 bases). Germline CDR1 is MNHNS and CDR2 is SASEGT. With 1 base removed from V and 5 bases from J, the gap between germline ends came to 11 bases. The CDR3 runs to 15 residues. CDR3 DNA: TGTGCCAGCAGTGAAGGGACACGTCAGACCGGGGAGCTGTTTTTT. It translates to CASSEGTRQTGELFF.

The chain recombines TRBV11-2 with TRBJ2-1; tentative D call: TRBD2 (6 bases). In germline, CDR1 is SGHAT, CDR2 FQNNGV. V was pared by 7 bases and J by 2 bases, with 18 bases between. The CDR3 extends over 16 amino acids. The CDR3 loop is CASNIGLGLPYNEQFF. DNA of the CDR3: TGTGCCAGCAACATAGGTCTAGGACTACCCTACAATGAGCAGTTCTTC.